The rows below give T cell receptor beta chains drawn from one sample of a study of shared clonotypes between healthy human individuals. Using immunoSEQ multiplex PCR, the repertoire was profiled, and TCRdb retains in-frame clones only, with some absent. The data show some 2.1 million clones, just under 95% seen once. The sequenced sample was naive CD8+ T cells sorted from blood. The origin of the receptors is a man younger than 35 in good health. Each CDR3 is given with its conserved first and last residue. A D gene is named only where the DNA matches it firmly. Only some rows state a clone size, as once, few, many or a class for expanded clones.

abundance	d_gene	v_gene	j_gene	len	CDR3nt	CDR3aa
.	TRBD2	TRBV4-1	TRBJ2-5	16	TGCGCCAGCAGCCAAGATCGGGCTAGCGGGCGGGAGACCCAGTACTTC	CASSQDRASGRETQYF
once	.	TRBV7-6	TRBJ1-5	14	TGTGCCAGCAGCCTAGGTGGGGCGTCTCAGCCCCAGCATTTT	CASSLGGASQPQHF
.	TRBD1	TRBV13	TRBJ1-4	14	TGTGCCAGCAGCCAAGGACAGGTCAATGAAAAACTGTTTTTT	CASSQGQVNEKLFF
.	TRBD1	TRBV14	TRBJ2-7	17	TGTGCCAGCAGCCAAGCCTCGGGGGAGGGGACAGGGGACGAGCAGTACTTC	CASSQASGEGTGDEQYF
.	.	TRBV7-2	TRBJ2-3	13	TGTGCCAGCAGCATAAACCTAGTCGATACGCAGTATTTT	CASSINLVDTQYF
.	TRBD2	TRBV5-1	TRBJ2-3	15	TGCGCCAGCAGCGCTGGACTAGCTGGGGCTGATACGCAGTATTTT	CASSAGLAGADTQYF
.	TRBD1	TRBV9	TRBJ1-1	14	TGTGCCAGCAGCAAAGGGACAGGGAGGACTGAAGCTTTCTTT	CASSKGTGRTEAFF
.	.	TRBV28	TRBJ1-1	13	TGTGCCAGCAGTCGTCGATGGGACACTGAAGCTTTCTTT	CASSRRWDTEAFF
few	.	TRBV2	TRBJ2-3	14	TGTGCCAGCAGTGAAAGGGTCAGCACAGATACGCAGTATTTT	CASSERVSTDTQYF
.	.	TRBV9	TRBJ1-2	15	TGTGCCAGCTCCCCGGCGGGGACCTTTAACTATGGCTACACCTTC	CASSPAGTFNYGYTF